A selection of T cell receptor beta chains follows, all from one sample in a study of blood T cell repertoires in COVID-19. TCRdb keeps only in-frame clones here, not all; method: immunoSEQ multiplex PCR. Altogether roughly 430,000 clones are present, over 75% being singletons, with the ten largest covering more than 2%. Sequenced sample: PBMCs or T cells enriched from blood (not recorded which). Receptors were obtained from a woman in her 40s with acute COVID-19. Both conserved end residues are part of each CDR3. A D gene is named only where the DNA matches it firmly. Clone sizes are given selectively: once, few, many, or a class where the clone is expanded.

clone_size: .
d_call: .
j_call: TRBJ1-2
v_call: TRBV19
cdr3_nt: TGTGCCAGTAGTATAGGGAGGAACTATGGCTACACCTTC
cdr3_aa: CASSIGRNYGYTF

clone_size: .
d_call: .
j_call: TRBJ2-7
v_call: TRBV5-1
cdr3_nt: TGCGCCAGCAGCTTGTTTGCTCCAGGGTCCTACGAGCAGTACTTC
cdr3_aa: CASSLFAPGSYEQYF

clone_size: .
d_call: TRBD2
j_call: TRBJ2-7
v_call: TRBV3-1/TRBV3-2
cdr3_nt: TGTGCCAGCAGCCGTGGGACTAGGTCCTACGAGCAGTACTTC
cdr3_aa: CASSRGTRSYEQYF

clone_size: once
d_call: .
j_call: TRBJ1-1
v_call: TRBV18
cdr3_nt: TGTGCCAGCTCACCGCGCGGGGGCCCGGCTGAAGCTTTCTTT
cdr3_aa: CASSPRGGPAEAFF

clone_size: .
d_call: TRBD1
j_call: TRBJ1-6
v_call: TRBV5-1
cdr3_nt: TGCGCCAGCAGCCCTGGACAGGGGAACTCACCCCTCCACTTT
cdr3_aa: CASSPGQGNSPLHF

clone_size: .
d_call: TRBD1
j_call: TRBJ1-4
v_call: TRBV27
cdr3_nt: TGTGCCAGCAGTTTTTGGTCGAGGGGGCTTGAAAAACTGTTTTTT
cdr3_aa: CASSFWSRGLEKLFF

clone_size: once
d_call: TRBD1
j_call: TRBJ1-2
v_call: TRBV19
cdr3_nt: TGTGCCAGTAGTATTGGGCAGGGGGGACAGTATGGCTACACCTTC
cdr3_aa: CASSIGQGGQYGYTF

clone_size: once
d_call: TRBD1
j_call: TRBJ2-6
v_call: TRBV2
cdr3_nt: TGTGCCAGCAAGTGGGACAGGGGGACAGGGGCCAACGTCCTGACTTTC
cdr3_aa: CASKWDRGTGANVLTF

clone_size: few
d_call: .
j_call: TRBJ2-1
v_call: TRBV5-1
cdr3_nt: TGCGCCAGCAGCTTGGGCGACAGAAACGATGAGCAGTTCTTC
cdr3_aa: CASSLGDRNDEQFF

clone_size: .
d_call: TRBD1
j_call: TRBJ2-7
v_call: TRBV3-1/TRBV3-2
cdr3_nt: TGTGCCAGCAGTCAAAACAGGGGAGTCTCCTACGAGCAGTACTTC
cdr3_aa: CASSQNRGVSYEQYF

clone_size: .
d_call: .
j_call: TRBJ1-2
v_call: TRBV4-1
cdr3_nt: TGCGCCAGCAGCCAACAGGAAGGGGTTAACTATGGCTACACCTTC
cdr3_aa: CASSQQEGVNYGYTF

clone_size: .
d_call: TRBD1
j_call: TRBJ1-1
v_call: TRBV25-1
cdr3_nt: TGTGCCAGCAGTGATCCCGGGACAGGGAACACTGAAGCTTTCTTT
cdr3_aa: CASSDPGTGNTEAFF

clone_size: .
d_call: TRBD2
j_call: TRBJ2-1
v_call: TRBV11-3
cdr3_nt: TGTGCCAGCAGCTCCCGACTAGCGGGGGATTCAGGGCAGTTCTTC
cdr3_aa: CASSSRLAGDSGQFF

clone_size: .
d_call: TRBD1
j_call: TRBJ1-1
v_call: TRBV2
cdr3_nt: TGTGCCAGCGGGACAGTGAACACTGAAGCTTTCTTT
cdr3_aa: CASGTVNTEAFF